Below are 25 T cell receptor beta chains sequenced from a single sample in a study of T cells after yellow fever vaccination. TCRdb fed the 5' RACE reads into MiXCR, producing one record per CDR3 protein. The table lists some 390,000 distinct CDR3 sequences, roughly a sixth of them singletons. The source was PBMCs, collected before the yellow fever booster vaccination. The receptor set was obtained from a young man who received the YFV17D yellow fever vaccine.

This sequence joins TRBV5-5 and TRBJ1-2; 8 bases agree with TRBD1. In germline, CDR1 is SGHKS, CDR2 YYEKEE (reference sequence). J gave up 1 base and V 5 bases, and 4 bases lay outside the gene matches. The CDR3 is 14 amino acids. The CDR3, as DNA: TGTGCCAGCAGGGCGGGACAGGATAACTATGGCTACACCTTC. As protein: CASRAGQDNYGYTF.

V is TRBV30 and J is TRBJ2-3; 7 bases fit TRBD2. Germline CDR1 GTSNPN, CDR2 SVGIG (reference sequence). V was pared by 8 bases and J by 8 bases, with 10 bases of the junction left unmatched. The CDR3 has 12 residues. The CDR3 region has the DNA TGTGCCCGTTCCGGGGAGGGGATTACGCAGTATTTT. It translates to CARSGEGITQYF.

This chain joins TRBV30 and TRBJ2-3; D not certain. Germline values: CDR1 GTSNPN, CDR2 SVGIG (reference sequence). With 5 bases removed from V and 5 bases from J, the gap between germline ends came to 11 bases. The CDR3 is 12 residues long. The CDR3 region is CAWSPLGDTQYF. CDR3 nucleotides: TGTGCCTGGTCCCCTCTCGGAGATACGCAGTATTTT.

This clonotype has more than one count but fewer than ten. The chain has TRBV6-5 and TRBJ2-6, with a possible D match to TRBD2 (6 bases). CDR1 and CDR2 from the germline V gene are MNHEY and SVGAGI. This CDR3 spans 15 amino acids. Deletions cut 7 bases from V and 2 bases from J, with 12 bases between. The CDR3 sequence is CASTLSGAGANVLTF. CDR3 nucleotides: TGTGCCAGCACCCTCTCGGGGGCTGGGGCCAACGTCCTGACTTTC.

This clonotype was observed a few times. The genes are TRBV4-3 and TRBJ2-2, with 7 bases lining up with TRBD1. This CDR3 is 15 amino acids long. Unmatched junction bases numbered 9, after V lost 5 bases and J lost 6 bases. The germline CDR1 and CDR2 sequences are LGHNA and YSLEER. The CDR3 loop reads CASSSLQGWAGELFF. The CDR3 bases are TGCGCCAGCAGCTCCCTACAGGGGTGGGCCGGGGAGCTGTTTTTT.

This clonotype was observed a handful of times. The chain is built from TRBV20-1 and TRBJ1-1; the D gene is possibly TRBD1 (5 bases). The germline gives CDR1 DFQATT, CDR2 SNEGSKA (reference sequence). CDR3 length equals 12 residues. V lost 4 bases and J 7 bases, leaving 13 bases between the germline ends. The CDR3 coding sequence is TGCAGTGCTACCGCCGGGGCCAGTGAAGCTTTCTTT. It is translated as CSATAGASEAFF.

This clonotype was counted only a few times. The J gene is TRBJ2-7, the V gene TRBV7-2; D assignment may be TRBD1 or TRBD2 (5 bases each). The CDR3 is made up of 15 amino acids. Germline V gives CDR1 SGHTA, CDR2 FQGNSA. With 4 bases removed from V and 2 bases from J, the gap between germline ends came to 15 bases. The CDR3 region has the DNA TGTGCCAGCAGCTCGGGGACCCCAGGGCCCTACGAGCAGTACTTC. Amino acid sequence: CASSSGTPGPYEQYF.

This clonotype was seen a handful of times. V is TRBV5-1 and J is TRBJ2-1, with D maybe TRBD2 (5 bases). From germline, CDR1 is SGHRS and CDR2 YFSETQ. V was clipped by 0 bases and J by 4 bases, with 14 bases between them. This CDR3 region has 16 residues. The CDR3 sequence is CASSLVYGELYNEQFF. The CDR3 nucleotides read TGCGCCAGCAGCTTGGTATACGGGGAATTGTACAATGAGCAGTTCTTC.

The rearrangement uses TRBV4-1 and TRBJ2-1; a possible D gene is TRBD1 (6 bases). The V gene's germline CDR1 is MGHRA and CDR2 YSYEKL. CDR3 length equals 15 residues. Trimming left V 0 bases short and J 9 bases short, with 15 bases between. CDR3 in DNA: TGCGCCAGCAGCCAAGATCAAGGGGGTATCGGTGAGCAGTTCTTC. Protein sequence: CASSQDQGGIGEQFF.

This clonotype occurred a few times. The rearrangement uses TRBV7-2 and TRBJ2-3, with unresolved D. CDR3 length: 13 residues. The V and J ends lost 3 bases and 3 bases respectively, with 7 bases between them. Germline CDR1 and CDR2: SGHTA and FQGNSA. CDR3 region: CASSFRLTDTQYF. The CDR3 DNA is TGTGCCAGCAGCTTTCGTCTTACAGATACGCAGTATTTT.

The CDR3 nucleotides are TGTGCCAGCAGCCAGGGACTAGCGGGGGGGCGCTACAATGAGCAGTTCTTC. Residues: CASSQGLAGGRYNEQFF. The V and J genes are TRBV7-6 and TRBJ2-1, with TRBD2 identical over 16 bases. The CDR3 length is 17 residues. Germline loops: CDR1 SGHVS, CDR2 FNYEAQ. With 5 bases clipped from V and 3 bases from J, the junction kept 4 bases outside the gene matches.

The chain employs TRBV7-2 and TRBJ2-2; D call uncertain. The germline V gene encodes CDR1 SGHTA and CDR2 FQGNSA. This CDR3 is built from 13 residues. The V gene lost 9 bases and the J gene lost 2 bases, with 10 bases spanning the gap. This CDR3 is CASPRPNTGELFF. The CDR3 bases are TGTGCCAGTCCGAGGCCCAACACCGGGGAGCTGTTTTTT.

The chain joins TRBV4-1 to TRBJ2-1; possible D gene TRBD2, 6 bases. This CDR3 spans 16 amino acids. Germline CDR1 is MGHRA and CDR2 is YSYEKL. Trimming pared 4 bases from V and 0 bases from J, leaving 13 bases between. This chain's CDR3 is CASSRGDSFSYNEQFF. In DNA, the CDR3 is TGCGCCAGCAGCCGAGGGGACTCCTTCTCCTACAATGAGCAGTTCTTC.

This clonotype appeared a few times. The chain is built from TRBV4-1 and TRBJ2-5; possible D gene TRBD1, 6 bases. There are 14 residues in the CDR3. Trimming took off 5 bases at V and 5 bases at J, with 15 bases between the two ends. Looked up from germline, CDR1 is MGHRA and CDR2 is YSYEKL. In DNA, the CDR3 is TGCGCCAGCAGCAGAGGACAGATTCAGGAGACCCAGTACTTC. This codes for CASSRGQIQETQYF.

The V and J genes are TRBV7-7 and TRBJ2-7; D could derive from TRBD1 or TRBD2 (5 bases each). Germline CDR1 is SSHAT and CDR2 is FNYEAQ (reference sequence). The CDR3 has 19 residues. The CDR3 nucleotides are TGTGCTAGCAGCTTAGTGGGGACCCCCCTACCCTCTGACTCCTACGAGCAGTACGTC. It is translated as CASSLVGTPLPSDSYEQYV.

This clonotype occurred a few times. The V call is TRBV5-1, the J call TRBJ2-7; 10 bases match TRBD2. CDR3 length: 17 residues. Germline loops: CDR1 SGHRS, CDR2 YFSETQ. The V segment lost 4 bases and the J segment 6 bases; nucleotides outside the gene matches: 16. CDR3 region: CASSPALAGNVNGEQYF. The CDR3 nucleotides read TGCGCCAGCAGCCCGGCACTAGCGGGGAATGTGAACGGCGAGCAGTACTTC.

This clonotype was seen a few times. This chain joins TRBV7-2 and TRBJ2-2; a weak D match, TRBD2 (5 bases). The CDR3 has 15 residues. V dropped 5 bases and J dropped 1 base, with 11 bases sitting between them. From germline, CDR1 is SGHTA and CDR2 FQGNSA. The CDR3 nucleotides read TGTGCCAGCAGCAGAGGGCCAGGGAACACCGGGGAGCTGTTTTTT. The encoded protein is CASSRGPGNTGELFF.

This clonotype occurred a few times. V gene TRBV5-1 combines with J gene TRBJ2-5; 9 nucleotides agree with TRBD2. Germline trimming cut 4 bases from V and 1 base from J; bases unmatched to any gene: 2. The germline V gene encodes CDR1 SGHRS and CDR2 YFSETQ. This CDR3 comprises 14 residues. This chain's CDR3 is CASSARGGQETQYF. The CDR3 DNA sequence: TGCGCCAGCAGCGCGCGGGGGGGCCAAGAGACCCAGTACTTC.

The table lists this clonotype with a few counts. The chain joins TRBV7-6 to TRBJ2-7; the D call may be TRBD1 or TRBD2 (5 bases each). The CDR3 covers 14 residues. Germline V gene data show CDR1 as SGHVS and CDR2 as FNYEAQ. V was clipped by 1 base and J by 2 bases, with 9 bases between them. The CDR3 loop reads CASSLGPGPYEQYF. The CDR3 coding sequence is TGTGCCAGCAGCTTAGGGCCGGGACCCTACGAGCAGTACTTC. The entire variable domain, with the rest obtained from reference TRBV7-6 and TRBJ2-7, is as follows: GAGVSQSPRYKVTKRGQDVALRCDPISGHVSLYWYRQALGQGPEFLTYFNYEAQQDKSGLPNDRFSAERPEGSISTLTIQRTEQRDSAMYRCASSLGPGPYEQYFGPGTRLTVT.

This clonotype has at least ten counts. This chain joins TRBV9 and TRBJ1-6; D is ambiguous. CDR3 length equals 17 residues. V was trimmed by 4 bases and J by 2 bases, leaving 16 bases between them. Germline values: CDR1 SGDLS, CDR2 YYNGEE. The CDR3 loop is CASSPDGTKAYNSPLHF. As DNA, the CDR3 is TGTGCCAGCAGCCCCGACGGCACGAAGGCCTATAATTCACCCCTCCACTTT.

The chain combines TRBV20-1 with TRBJ1-2; D remains unclear. V lost 6 bases and J 2 bases, leaving 13 bases between the germline ends. Germline V CDR1 and CDR2: DFQATT, SNEGSKA (reference sequence). The CDR3 has 13 residues. CDR3 sequence: CSALPGENYGYTF. CDR3 sequence (DNA): TGCAGTGCGCTCCCGGGAGAAAACTATGGCTACACCTTC.

This chain uses TRBV30 with TRBJ2-6; D ambiguous. CDR3 length: 18 residues. Germline V gene sequence: CDR1 GTSNPN, CDR2 SVGIG (reference sequence). V was shortened by 4 bases and J by 0 bases, with 19 bases between the two germline ends. DNA for the CDR3: TGTGCCTGGATCAAACGGTTGGGGTCCCCCTCTGGGGCCAACGTCCTGACTTTC. It codes for CAWIKRLGSPSGANVLTF.

This clonotype was seen only a few times. J is TRBJ2-7 and V is TRBV7-2; 8 positions agree with TRBD2. CDR3 size: 15 residues. The V gene's germline CDR1 is SGHTA and CDR2 FQGNSA. The J segment lost 1 base and the V segment lost 6 bases, leaving 8 bases of the junction unmatched. The CDR3 nucleotides read TGTGCCAGCAGTGTTTCCGGGACTAGGTCCTACGAGCAGTACTTC. Its protein is CASSVSGTRSYEQYF.

This clonotype was seen only a few times. The V call is TRBV7-3, the J call TRBJ1-2; D is undetermined. The CDR3 extends over 13 amino acids. V lost 2 bases, J lost 8 bases, and 12 bases lay in between. Germline V gene lookup returns CDR1 SGHTA and CDR2 FQGTGA. For the CDR3, the DNA is TGTGCCAGCAGCTTATATGCGGGGTACGGCTACACCTTC. Its translation is CASSLYAGYGYTF.

The chain is built from TRBV9 and TRBJ2-3; D possibly matches TRBD1 or TRBD2 (5 bases each). The germline gives CDR1 SGDLS, CDR2 YYNGEE. Trimming removed 4 bases at V and 1 base at J, with 16 bases between. CDR3 size: 16 residues. The CDR3 sequence: CASSTRSVGGTDTQYF. CDR3 bases: TGTGCCAGCAGCACACGCAGCGTGGGGGGCACAGATACGCAGTATTTT. Full variable domain (rest looked up from reference TRBV9 and TRBJ2-3): DSGVTQTPKHLITATGQRVTLRCSPRSGDLSVYWYQQSLDQGLQFLIQYYNGEERAKGNILERFSAQQFPDLHSELNLSSLELGDSALYFCASSTRSVGGTDTQYFGPGTRLTVL.